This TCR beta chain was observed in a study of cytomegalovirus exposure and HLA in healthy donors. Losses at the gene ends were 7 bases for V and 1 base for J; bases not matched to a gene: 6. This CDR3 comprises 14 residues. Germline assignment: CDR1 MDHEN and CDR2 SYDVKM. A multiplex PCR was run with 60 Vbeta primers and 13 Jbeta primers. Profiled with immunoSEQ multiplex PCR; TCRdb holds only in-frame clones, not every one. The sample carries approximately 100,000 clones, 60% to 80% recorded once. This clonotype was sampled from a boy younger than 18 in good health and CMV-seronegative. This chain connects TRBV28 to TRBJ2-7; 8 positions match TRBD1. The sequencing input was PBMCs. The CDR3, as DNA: TGTGCCAGCAACCAACGGGACAGGTCCTACGAGCAGTACTTC. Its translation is CASNQRDRSYEQYF.